This T cell receptor (beta chain) was retrieved from a study of blood T cell repertoires in COVID-19. Overall study: Spain, Italy and the United States supplied samples that represented acute and convalescent COVID-19. T cells, B-cell-depleted T cells, or PBMCs supplied cDNA or gDNA.

Repertoires were generated with immunoSEQ multiplex PCR, while TCRdb's copy carries only in-frame clones and drops some. The sample lists about 60,000 clones; around 88% were seen once. The junction had 6 bases not matched to a gene; V was cut back by 3 bases and J by 2 bases. The CDR3 covers 16 residues. Germline CDR1 LGHNA, CDR2 YNFKEQ. This clone has only one observation. V usage is TRBV4-2 and J usage is TRBJ2-7, with TRBD1 matching over 11 bases. Specimen: peripheral blood. The sequence was obtained from a human donor in a cohort sampled during active COVID-19. The CDR3 protein is CASSQAGGQGAYEQYF. For the CDR3, the DNA is TGTGCCAGCAGCCAGGCAGGGGGACAGGGGGCCTACGAGCAGTACTTC.